The text below deals with one T cell receptor beta chain. This entry belongs to a study of technical replicates of blood from several donors. Method: immunoSEQ multiplex PCR; TCRdb's copy keeps in-frame clones and lacks some. Among 55,000 to 75,000 clones listed, approximately 95% were seen once. The CDR3 covers 15 residues. V lost 3 bases to trimming and J lost 9 bases; unmatched junction nucleotides: 10. Germline assignment: CDR1 SGHTA and CDR2 FQGNSA. The receptor was isolated from a human donor in good health. Some clones in this sample may be carry-over from other donors' samples. This sequence joins TRBV7-2 and TRBJ2-4; 8 bases map to TRBD2. Sequencing was performed on PBMCs. CDR3 coding DNA: TGTGCCAGCAGCTTCTCGGGGGGGCCGGGGAGCATTCAGTACTTC. Amino acid sequence: CASSFSGGPGSIQYF.